The clone carrying this TCR beta chain was observed a handful of times. Its antigen is as yet unknown. The source of the sample is a study of blood T cells in healthy people across ages. Study results and caveats: The unsorted PBMCs prevented any conclusive comparison of naive versus antigen-experienced cells. No one knew whether donors had CMV, which possibly confounded expanded clonotype changes. A greater number of naive CD4+ cells and higher diversity distinguished long-lived donors from aged donors.

A J-beta primer mix and a sample-barcoded 5' primer were used in a second PCR of about 7 to 12 cycles. TCRdb passed the 5' RACE reads through MiXCR, listing each CDR3 protein once. The sample lists 920,000 or so distinct CDR3 sequences, under 55% seen once, with over 15% in the top ten. Germline V gives CDR1 MGHDK, CDR2 SYGVNS. The CDR3 is 16 amino acids. The germline V and J ends were trimmed by 5 bases and 3 bases, with 14 bases remaining between them. The source material was blood. The source is a woman aged 60-75 years in good health. The chain joins TRBV25-1 to TRBJ2-6, with D possibly matching TRBD2 (6 bases). Here the CDR3 reads CASSLTGGIGANVLTF. For the CDR3, the DNA is TGTGCCAGCAGTCTAACTGGGGGGATTGGGGCCAACGTCCTGACTTTC.